Below, 30 T cell receptor beta chains from the same sample are listed, as sequenced in a study of T cells in localized non-small cell lung cancer. Method: immunoSEQ multiplex PCR; TCRdb's copy keeps in-frame clones and lacks some. Of 70,000 to 100,000 clones listed, roughly 93% are singletons. Sequenced here: PBMCs, sampled before any cancer treatment. These receptors all come from a woman aged 35 to 70 with stage II squamous cell lung carcinoma.

The CDR3 nucleotides read TGTGCCTGGAGTCCCTCAAGCAATCAGCCCCAGCATTTT. Amino acids: CAWSPSSNQPQHF. The chain employs TRBV30 and TRBJ1-5; D unresolved. The germline CDR1 and CDR2 sequences are GTSNPN and SVGIG (reference sequence). The length of the CDR3 is 13 residues. V was pared by 2 bases and J by 1 base, with 6 bases between. Filled out from reference TRBV30 and TRBJ1-5, the complete variable domain reads SQTIHQWPATLVQPVGSPLSLECTVEGTSNPNLYWYRQAAGRGLQLLFYSVGIGQISSEVPQNLSASRPQDRQFILSSKKLLLSDSGFYLCAWSPSSNQPQHFGDGTRLSIL.

The chain couples TRBV11-2 to TRBJ2-3, with TRBD2 as a possible D gene (5 bases). Between the trimmed V and J ends, which lost 5 bases and 2 bases, there was a span of 11 bases. The CDR3 is made up of 14 amino acids. Germline V CDR1 and CDR2: SGHAT, FQNNGV. The CDR3 protein is CASSVGLFTDTQYF. The CDR3 DNA reads TGTGCCAGCAGCGTCGGACTCTTCACAGATACGCAGTATTTT.

For the CDR3, the DNA is TGTGCCAGCTCACCTTCCGACCGATCCTATAATTCACCCCTCCACTTT. Residues: CASSPSDRSYNSPLHF. The genes are TRBV18 and TRBJ1-6, with D unclear. Per germline, CDR1 KGHSH and CDR2 LQKENI. Trimming cost V 3 bases and J 1 base, with 10 bases left between them. This CDR3 spans 16 amino acids.

The chain couples TRBV29-1 to TRBJ2-5; 8 nucleotides line up with TRBD2. Trimming took 5 bases from V and 9 from J; bases not matched to a gene: 5. CDR3 length: 11 residues. Germline CDR1 reads SQVTM; CDR2 reads ANQGSEA. CDR3 sequence: CSVTSGDAQYF. The CDR3 coding sequence is TGCAGCGTTACTAGCGGAGATGCCCAGTACTTC. Supplemented by reference TRBV29-1 and TRBJ2-5, the full variable domain reads SAVISQKPSRDICQRGTSLTIQCQVDSQVTMMFWYRQQPGQSLTLIATANQGSEATYESGFVIDKFPISRPNLTFSTLTVSNMSPEDSSIYLCSVTSGDAQYFGPGTRLLVL.

The chain has TRBV11-2 and TRBJ2-7; D is ambiguous. Germline CDR1 is SGHAT and CDR2 is FQNNGV. The CDR3 contains 11 residues. The V and J ends lost 5 bases and 4 bases respectively, with 6 bases between them. DNA for the CDR3: TGTGCCAGCAGCCGCTCTTACGAGCAGTACTTC. This codes for CASSRSYEQYF.

V is TRBV4-1 and J is TRBJ1-2; D is undetermined. Germline V CDR1 and CDR2: MGHRA, YSYEKL. V gave up 1 base and J gave up 3 bases, with 9 bases separating them. The CDR3 totals 14 residues. CDR3 in DNA: TGCGCCAGCAGCCAAGTTAGGTTGGACTATGGCTACACCTTC. Encoded protein: CASSQVRLDYGYTF.

V is TRBV6-6 and J is TRBJ1-3, with D unresolved. Trimming removed 1 base from V and 0 bases from J, with 7 bases in between. This CDR3 spans 15 amino acids. Germline CDR1 reads MNHNY; CDR2 reads SVGAGI (reference sequence). This CDR3 is CASSYLEASGNTIYF. CDR3 DNA: TGTGCCAGCAGTTACTTAGAAGCCTCTGGAAACACCATATATTTT.

The V and J genes are TRBV19 and TRBJ2-3, with D hard to call. The germline CDR1 and CDR2 sequences are LNHDA and SQIVND (reference sequence). The CDR3 runs 16 residues. Trimming left V 0 bases short and J 4 bases short, with 14 bases between. The CDR3 sequence is CASSIDLPVGADTQYF. DNA of the CDR3: TGTGCCAGTAGTATAGATCTTCCTGTGGGCGCAGATACGCAGTATTTT.

This clone appeared a single time. The genes are TRBV7-9 and TRBJ1-4, with a weak D call TRBD1 (5 bases). V lost 6 bases to trimming and J lost 7 bases, with 12 bases between them. CDR1 is SEHNR, CDR2 FQNEAQ, per germline (reference sequence). The CDR3 consists of 13 residues. CDR3 in amino acids: CASSSGYGEKLFF. CDR3 coding DNA: TGTGCCAGCAGTTCAGGGTATGGTGAAAAACTGTTTTTT.

The chain employs TRBV6-5 and TRBJ1-3, with unresolved D. The ends were cut back, 4 bases at V and 6 bases at J, with 7 bases in the middle. The length of the CDR3 is 12 residues. In germline, CDR1 is MNHEY, CDR2 SVGAGI. Here the CDR3 DNA reads TGTGCCAGCAGTTTCGGGGAAAACACCATATATTTT. Protein product: CASSFGENTIYF.

This CDR3 is CASTEFGLAEETQYF. Written as DNA, the CDR3 is TGTGCCAGCACCGAATTCGGACTCGCGGAAGAGACCCAGTACTTC. The J gene is TRBJ2-5, the V gene TRBV2; possible D gene TRBD2, 5 bases. The CDR3 consists of 15 residues. Germline V gene lookup returns CDR1 SNHLY and CDR2 FYNNEI. Trimming shortened V by 7 bases and J by 3 bases, and 18 bases separated the two germline ends.

About this clone itself: The sample holds other DNA sequences that translate to the same CDR3. This chain uses TRBV5-1 with TRBJ1-5; D gene uncertain. This CDR3 is built from 15 residues. V dropped 0 bases and J dropped 0 bases, with 7 bases sitting between them. Germline CDR1 SGHRS, CDR2 YFSETQ. The CDR3 is CASSLGGDSNQPQHF. The CDR3 nucleotides read TGCGCCAGCAGCTTGGGTGGGGATAGCAATCAGCCCCAGCATTTT.

The chain links TRBV10-3 to TRBJ2-1; tentatively, D is TRBD1 (5 bases). V lost 3 bases, J lost 9 bases, and 6 bases lay in between. Germline CDR1 reads ENHRY; CDR2 reads SYGVKD. CDR3 size: 11 residues. The CDR3 bases are TGTGCCATCAGTGATACAGGTGAGCAGTTCTTC. This codes for CAISDTGEQFF.

This chain joins TRBV27 and TRBJ1-1; 8 nucleotides align to TRBD1. V shed 5 bases, J shed 9 bases, and the junction held 8 bases outside the gene matches. The CDR3 consists of 13 residues. Germline V gene data show CDR1 as MNHEY and CDR2 as SMNVEV (reference sequence). The DNA of the CDR3 is TGTGCCAGCAGTCCCCCCGGGACAGGAAAAGCTTTCTTT. Encoded protein: CASSPPGTGKAFF.

The J gene is TRBJ1-1, the V gene TRBV5-1; TRBD1 aligns across 9 bases. CDR3 length equals 16 residues. Trimming at V came to 5 bases and at J to 0 bases, leaving 8 bases not matched to a gene. Germline CDR1 and CDR2: SGHRS and YFSETQ. The CDR3 bases are TGCGCCAGCAGTTTTGGGACAGGGCAAATGAACACTGAAGCTTTCTTT. Protein product: CASSFGTGQMNTEAFF.

The rearrangement links TRBV7-2 to TRBJ1-5; D ambiguous. In germline, CDR1 is SGHTA, CDR2 FQGNSA. The CDR3 runs to 14 residues. V lost 5 bases to trimming and J lost 9 bases, with 17 bases between them. CDR3 nucleotides: TGTGCCAGCAGCCTGGGAGGTGCCGGGATGCCCCAGCATTTT. Translating it yields CASSLGGAGMPQHF.

The chain couples TRBV7-6 to TRBJ2-7; TRBD2 matches at 7 bases. This CDR3 region has 16 residues. Germline V gives CDR1 SGHVS, CDR2 FNYEAQ. Trimming at V came to 5 bases and at J to 3 bases, leaving 13 bases not matched to a gene. The CDR3 bases are TGTGCCAGCAGCATATTGGGAGGGCGGGGAAGCTACGAGCAGTACTTC. Its protein is CASSILGGRGSYEQYF.

This sequence joins TRBV4-1 and TRBJ1-2; a possible D gene is TRBD1 (5 bases). CDR1 is MGHRA, CDR2 YSYEKL, per germline. The CDR3 sequence is 15 residues long. The V gene lost 4 bases and the J gene lost 3 bases, with 15 bases spanning the gap. As DNA, the CDR3 is TGCGCCAGCAGCCCAACCCAGGGTGCCGACTATGGCTACACCTTC. Residues: CASSPTQGADYGYTF.

V usage is TRBV10-3 and J usage is TRBJ1-5; no reliable D call. The CDR3 is 12 residues long. Germline V gives CDR1 ENHRY, CDR2 SYGVKD. V dropped 3 bases and J dropped 6 bases, with 6 bases sitting between them. This CDR3 reads CAISDTSQPQHF. The CDR3 DNA sequence: TGTGCCATCAGTGATACGAGTCAGCCCCAGCATTTT.

In its sample, this clone was seen once. This rearrangement joins TRBV5-4 to TRBJ2-7; 7 nucleotides agree with TRBD2. There are 16 residues in the CDR3. V was clipped by 1 base and J by 3 bases; unmatched bases: 10. Per germline, CDR1 SGHNT and CDR2 YYREEE (reference sequence). The CDR3 nucleotides read TGTGCCAGCAGCTTGTCTGGCGGGGGTATGATCTACGAGCAGTACTTC. It encodes CASSLSGGGMIYEQYF.

This rearrangement joins TRBV6-1 to TRBJ1-3; D is undetermined. The CDR3 has 14 residues. The germline V gene has CDR1 MNHNS and CDR2 SASEGT. V lost 7 bases to trimming and J lost 1 base, with 11 bases between them. The CDR3 protein is CASNLDISGNTIYF. The CDR3, as DNA: TGTGCCAGCAACCTCGACATTTCTGGAAACACCATATATTTT.

The rearrangement uses TRBV6-6 and TRBJ1-1; D gene uncertain. V was trimmed by 0 bases and J by 8 bases, leaving 7 bases between them. Germline CDR1 reads MNHNY; CDR2 reads SVGAGI (reference sequence). This CDR3 has 12 amino acids. The CDR3 nucleotides read TGTGCCAGCAGTTACTCGCACCTCGAAGCTTTCTTT. Its translation is CASSYSHLEAFF.

This chain links TRBV4-2 with TRBJ2-7; TRBD1 aligns across 12 bases. The V gene's germline CDR1 is LGHNA and CDR2 YNFKEQ. CDR3 length: 16 residues. Trimming took 1 base from V and 4 from J; bases not matched to a gene: 5. This CDR3 is CASSQAGTGGLYEQYF. The CDR3 DNA sequence: TGTGCCAGCAGCCAAGCCGGGACAGGGGGCTTATACGAGCAGTACTTC.

This chain joins TRBV29-1 and TRBJ1-5; D possibly corresponds to TRBD1 (5 bases). The CDR3 is made up of 13 amino acids. V gave up 4 bases and J gave up 6 bases, with 13 bases separating them. Germline V lookup: CDR1 SQVTM, CDR2 ANQGSEA. CDR3 residues: CSVGGGRGQPQHF. The CDR3 DNA is TGCAGCGTTGGTGGGGGACGGGGTCAGCCCCAGCATTTT.

The rearrangement joins TRBV28 to TRBJ1-2, with D possibly matching TRBD1 (5 bases). With 2 bases removed from V and 7 bases from J, the gap between germline ends came to 11 bases. This CDR3 comprises 13 residues. Germline V gene lookup returns CDR1 MDHEN and CDR2 SYDVKM. The chain's CDR3 is CASSLRGSSGYTF. As DNA, the CDR3 is TGTGCCAGCAGTTTACGGGGGTCTAGTGGCTACACCTTC.

The rearrangement joins TRBV5-5 to TRBJ2-7, with a possible D match to TRBD2 (5 bases). V was clipped by 2 bases and J by 6 bases, with 15 bases between them. The CDR3 is 14 residues long. Germline V gene data show CDR1 as SGHKS and CDR2 as YYEKEE (reference sequence). For the CDR3, the DNA is TGTGCCAGCAGCTTTTCCGGGATCCTCTCCGAGCAGTACTTC. Translation gives CASSFSGILSEQYF.

The rearrangement joins TRBV19 to TRBJ1-6; no firm D call. The CDR3 runs 13 residues. Germline CDR1 reads LNHDA; CDR2 reads SQIVND (reference sequence). The V end lost 0 bases, the J end lost 7 bases, and 4 bases lay between the germline ends. The CDR3 sequence: CASSIEGNSPLHF. CDR3 DNA: TGTGCCAGTAGTATAGAAGGGAATTCACCCCTCCACTTT.

The V and J genes are TRBV11-2 and TRBJ2-3; 12 nucleotides match TRBD2. The V and J ends lost 5 bases and 6 bases, in that order; junction bases with no gene match: 9. CDR3 length: 16 amino acids. Per the germline V gene, CDR1 is SGHAT and CDR2 is FQNNGV. The DNA for the CDR3 is TGTGCCAGCAGCCCGTCCCTAGCGGGAGGGCGGGATACGCAGTATTTT. Protein product: CASSPSLAGGRDTQYF. Full variable domain (missing parts from reference TRBV11-2 and TRBJ2-3): EAGVAQSPRYKIIEKRQSVAFWCNPISGHATLYWYQQILGQGPKLLIQFQNNGVVDDSQLPKDRFSAERLKGVDSTLKIQPAKLEDSAVYLCASSPSLAGGRDTQYFGPGTRLTVL.

The V gene is TRBV5-4, the J gene TRBJ2-7; the match to TRBD1 covers 9 bases. V gave up 4 bases and J gave up 4 bases; unmatched junction bases: 6. CDR1 SGHNT and CDR2 YYREEE come from the germline V gene (reference sequence). This CDR3 has 14 residues. CDR3 coding DNA: TGTGCCAGCAGCAAGACAGGGGGGATGTACGAGCAGTACTTC. It specifies CASSKTGGMYEQYF.

The rearrangement uses TRBV6-5 and TRBJ2-7; the match to TRBD2 covers 8 bases. Looked up from germline, CDR1 is MNHEY and CDR2 is SVGAGI. There are 13 residues in the CDR3. The V segment lost 6 bases and the J segment 7 bases; nucleotides outside the gene matches: 8. CDR3 sequence (DNA): TGTGCCAGCAGCGCTCCCGCGGGGGGAGAGCAGTACTTC. Protein: CASSAPAGGEQYF.